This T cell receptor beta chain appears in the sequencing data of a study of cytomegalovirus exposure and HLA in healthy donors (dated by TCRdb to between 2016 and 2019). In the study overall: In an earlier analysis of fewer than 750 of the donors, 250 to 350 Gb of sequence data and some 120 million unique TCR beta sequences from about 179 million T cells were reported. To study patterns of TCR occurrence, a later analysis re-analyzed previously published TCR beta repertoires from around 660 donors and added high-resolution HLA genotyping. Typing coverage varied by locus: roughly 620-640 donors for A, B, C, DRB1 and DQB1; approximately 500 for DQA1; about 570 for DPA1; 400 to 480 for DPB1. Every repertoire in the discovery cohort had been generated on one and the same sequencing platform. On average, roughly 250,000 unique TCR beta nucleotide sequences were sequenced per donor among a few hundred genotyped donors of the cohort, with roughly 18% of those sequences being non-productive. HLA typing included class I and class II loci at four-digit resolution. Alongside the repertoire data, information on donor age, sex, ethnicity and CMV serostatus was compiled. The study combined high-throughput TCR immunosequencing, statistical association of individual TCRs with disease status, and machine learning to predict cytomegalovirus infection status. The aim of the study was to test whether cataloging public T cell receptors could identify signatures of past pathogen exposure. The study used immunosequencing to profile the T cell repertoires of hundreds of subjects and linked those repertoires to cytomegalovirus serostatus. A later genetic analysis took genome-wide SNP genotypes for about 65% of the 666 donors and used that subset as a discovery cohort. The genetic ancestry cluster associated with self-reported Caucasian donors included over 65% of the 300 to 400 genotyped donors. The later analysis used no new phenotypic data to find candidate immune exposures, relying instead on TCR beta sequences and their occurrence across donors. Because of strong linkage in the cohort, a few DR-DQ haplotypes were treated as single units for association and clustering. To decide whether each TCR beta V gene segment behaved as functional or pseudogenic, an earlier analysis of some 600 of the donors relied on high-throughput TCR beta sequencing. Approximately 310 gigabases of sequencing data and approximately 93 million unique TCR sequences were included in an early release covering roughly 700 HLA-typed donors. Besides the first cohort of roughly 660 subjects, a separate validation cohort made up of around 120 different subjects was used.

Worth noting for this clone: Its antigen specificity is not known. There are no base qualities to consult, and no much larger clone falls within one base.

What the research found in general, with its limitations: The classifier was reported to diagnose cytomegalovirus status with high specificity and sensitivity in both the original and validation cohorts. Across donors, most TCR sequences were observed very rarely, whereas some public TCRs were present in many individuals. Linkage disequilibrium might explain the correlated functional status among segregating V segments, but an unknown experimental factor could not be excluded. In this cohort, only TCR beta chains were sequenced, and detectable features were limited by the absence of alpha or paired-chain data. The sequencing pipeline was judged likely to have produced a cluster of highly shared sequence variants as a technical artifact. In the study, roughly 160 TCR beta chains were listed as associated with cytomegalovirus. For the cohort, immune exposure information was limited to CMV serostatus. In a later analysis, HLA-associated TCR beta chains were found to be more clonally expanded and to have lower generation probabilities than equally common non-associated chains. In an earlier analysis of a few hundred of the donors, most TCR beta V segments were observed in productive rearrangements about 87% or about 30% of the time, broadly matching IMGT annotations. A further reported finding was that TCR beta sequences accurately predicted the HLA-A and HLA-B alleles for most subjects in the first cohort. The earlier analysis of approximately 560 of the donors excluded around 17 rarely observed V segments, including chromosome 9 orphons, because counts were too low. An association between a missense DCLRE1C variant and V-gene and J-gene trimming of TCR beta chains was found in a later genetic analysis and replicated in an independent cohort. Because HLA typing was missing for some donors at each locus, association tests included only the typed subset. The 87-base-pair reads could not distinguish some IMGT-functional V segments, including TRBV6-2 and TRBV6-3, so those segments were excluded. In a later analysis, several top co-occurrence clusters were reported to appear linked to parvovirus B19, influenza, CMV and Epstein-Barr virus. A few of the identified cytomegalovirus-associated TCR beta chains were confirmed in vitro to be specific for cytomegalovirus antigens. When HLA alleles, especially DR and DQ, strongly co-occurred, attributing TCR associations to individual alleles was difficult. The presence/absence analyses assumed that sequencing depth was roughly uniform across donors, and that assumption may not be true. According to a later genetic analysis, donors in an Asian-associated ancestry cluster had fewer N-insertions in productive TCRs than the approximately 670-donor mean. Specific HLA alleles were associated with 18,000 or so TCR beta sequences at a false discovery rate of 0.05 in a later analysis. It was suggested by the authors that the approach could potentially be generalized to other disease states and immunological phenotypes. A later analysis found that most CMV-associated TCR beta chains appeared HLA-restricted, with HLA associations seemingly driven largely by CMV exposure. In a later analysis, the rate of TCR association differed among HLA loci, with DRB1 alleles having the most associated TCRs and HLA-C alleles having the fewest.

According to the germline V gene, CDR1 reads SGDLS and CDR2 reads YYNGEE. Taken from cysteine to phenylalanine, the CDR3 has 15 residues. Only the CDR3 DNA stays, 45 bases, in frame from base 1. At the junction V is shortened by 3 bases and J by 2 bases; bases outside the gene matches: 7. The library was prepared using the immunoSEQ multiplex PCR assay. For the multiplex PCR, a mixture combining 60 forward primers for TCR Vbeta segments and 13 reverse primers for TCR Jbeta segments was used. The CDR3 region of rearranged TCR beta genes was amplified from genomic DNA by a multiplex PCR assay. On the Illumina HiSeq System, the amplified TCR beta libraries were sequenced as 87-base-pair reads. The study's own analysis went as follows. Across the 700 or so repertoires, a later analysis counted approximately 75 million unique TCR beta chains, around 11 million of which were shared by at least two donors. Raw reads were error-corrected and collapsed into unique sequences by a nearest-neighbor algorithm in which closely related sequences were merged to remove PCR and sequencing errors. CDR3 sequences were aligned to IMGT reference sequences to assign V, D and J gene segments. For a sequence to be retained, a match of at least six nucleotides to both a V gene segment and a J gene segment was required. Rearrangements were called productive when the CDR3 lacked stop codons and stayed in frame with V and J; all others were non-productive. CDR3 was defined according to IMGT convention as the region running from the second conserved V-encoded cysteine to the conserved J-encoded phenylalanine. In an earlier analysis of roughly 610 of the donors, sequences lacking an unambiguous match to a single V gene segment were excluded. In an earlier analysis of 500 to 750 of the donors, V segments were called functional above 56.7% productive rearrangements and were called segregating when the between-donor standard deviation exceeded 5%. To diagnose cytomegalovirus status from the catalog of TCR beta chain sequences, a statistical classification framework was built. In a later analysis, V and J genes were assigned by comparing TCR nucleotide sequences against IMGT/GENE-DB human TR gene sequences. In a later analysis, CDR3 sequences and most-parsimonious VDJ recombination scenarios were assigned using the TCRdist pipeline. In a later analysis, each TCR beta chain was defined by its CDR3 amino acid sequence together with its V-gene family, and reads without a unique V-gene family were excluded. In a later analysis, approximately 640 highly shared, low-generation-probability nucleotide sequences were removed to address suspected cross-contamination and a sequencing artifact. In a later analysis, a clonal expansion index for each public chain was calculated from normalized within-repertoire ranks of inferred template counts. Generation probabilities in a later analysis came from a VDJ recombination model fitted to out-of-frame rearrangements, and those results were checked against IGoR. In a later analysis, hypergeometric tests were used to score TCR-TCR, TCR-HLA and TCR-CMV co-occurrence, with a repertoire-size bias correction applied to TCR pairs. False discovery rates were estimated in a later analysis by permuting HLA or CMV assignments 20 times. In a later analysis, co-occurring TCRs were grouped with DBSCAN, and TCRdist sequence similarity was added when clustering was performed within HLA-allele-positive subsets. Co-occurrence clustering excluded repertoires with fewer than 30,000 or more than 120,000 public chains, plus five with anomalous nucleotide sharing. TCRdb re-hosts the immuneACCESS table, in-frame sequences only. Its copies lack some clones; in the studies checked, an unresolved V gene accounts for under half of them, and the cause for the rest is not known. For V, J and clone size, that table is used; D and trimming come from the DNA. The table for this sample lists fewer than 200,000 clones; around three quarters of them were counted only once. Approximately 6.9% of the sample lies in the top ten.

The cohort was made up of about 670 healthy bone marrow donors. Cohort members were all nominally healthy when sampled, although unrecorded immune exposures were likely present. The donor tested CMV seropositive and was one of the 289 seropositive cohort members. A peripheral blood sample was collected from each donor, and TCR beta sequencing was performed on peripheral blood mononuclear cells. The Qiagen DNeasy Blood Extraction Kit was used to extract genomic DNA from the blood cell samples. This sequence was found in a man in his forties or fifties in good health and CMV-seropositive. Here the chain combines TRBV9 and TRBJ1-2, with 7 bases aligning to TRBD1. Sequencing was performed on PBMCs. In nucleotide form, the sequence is TGTGCCAGCAGCGGGTCGACAGGGTCCAACTATGGCTACACCTTC. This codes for CASSGSTGSNYGYTF.